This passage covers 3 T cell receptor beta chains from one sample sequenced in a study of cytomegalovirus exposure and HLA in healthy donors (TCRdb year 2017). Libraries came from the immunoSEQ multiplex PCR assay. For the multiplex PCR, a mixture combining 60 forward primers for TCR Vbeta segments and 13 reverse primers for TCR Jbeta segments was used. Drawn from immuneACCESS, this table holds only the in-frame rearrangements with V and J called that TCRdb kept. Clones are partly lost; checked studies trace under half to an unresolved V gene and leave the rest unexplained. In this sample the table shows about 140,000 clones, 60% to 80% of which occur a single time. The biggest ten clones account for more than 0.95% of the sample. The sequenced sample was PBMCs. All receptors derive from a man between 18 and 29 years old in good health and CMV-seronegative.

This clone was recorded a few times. CDR3 sequence reads: CASSIAQGAFNYGYTF. CDR3 sequence (DNA): TGTGCCAGTAGTATAGCACAGGGGGCATTTAACTATGGCTACACCTTC. The chain recombines TRBV19 with TRBJ1-2, with TRBD1 identical over 9 bases. CDR1 and CDR2 from the germline V gene are LNHDA and SQIVND (reference sequence). This CDR3 is 16 amino acids long. Unmatched junction bases numbered 4, after V lost 1 base and J lost 1 base.

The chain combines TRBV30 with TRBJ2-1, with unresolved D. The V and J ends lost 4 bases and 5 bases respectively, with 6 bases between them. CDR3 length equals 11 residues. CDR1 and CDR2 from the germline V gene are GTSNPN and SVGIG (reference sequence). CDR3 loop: CAWTRNNEQFF. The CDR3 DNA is TGTGCCTGGACCAGAAACAATGAGCAGTTCTTC. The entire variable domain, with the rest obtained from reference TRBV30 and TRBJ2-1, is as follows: SQTIHQWPATLVQPVGSPLSLECTVEGTSNPNLYWYRQAAGRGLQLLFYSVGIGQISSEVPQNLSASRPQDRQFILSSKKLLLSDSGFYLCAWTRNNEQFFGPGTRLTVL.

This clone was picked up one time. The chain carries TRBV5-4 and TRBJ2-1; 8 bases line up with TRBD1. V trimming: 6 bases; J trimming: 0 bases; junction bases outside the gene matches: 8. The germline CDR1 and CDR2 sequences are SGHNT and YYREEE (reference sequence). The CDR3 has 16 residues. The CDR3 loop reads CASTWTGTSSYNEQFF. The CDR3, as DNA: TGTGCCAGCACCTGGACAGGGACTTCCTCCTACAATGAGCAGTTCTTC. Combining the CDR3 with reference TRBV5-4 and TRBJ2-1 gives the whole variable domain ETGVTQSPTHLIKTRGQQVTLRCSSQSGHNTVSWYQQALGQGPQFIFQYYREEENGRGNFPPRFSGLQFPNYSSELNVNALELDDSALYLCASTWTGTSSYNEQFFGPGTRLTVL.